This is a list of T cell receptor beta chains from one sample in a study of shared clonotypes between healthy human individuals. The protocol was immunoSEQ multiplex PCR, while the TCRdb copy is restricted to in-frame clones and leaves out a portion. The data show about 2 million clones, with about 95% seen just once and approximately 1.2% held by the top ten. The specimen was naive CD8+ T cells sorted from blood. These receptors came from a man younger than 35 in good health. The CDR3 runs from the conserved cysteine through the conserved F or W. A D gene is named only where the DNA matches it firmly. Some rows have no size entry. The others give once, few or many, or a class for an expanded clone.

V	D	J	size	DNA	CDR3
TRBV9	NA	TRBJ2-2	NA	TGTGCCAGCAGCTCGACAGTCTTTAACACCGGGGAGCTGTTTTTT	CASSSTVFNTGELFF
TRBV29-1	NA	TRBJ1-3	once	TGCAGCGTTGAATGGAGCTCTGGAAACACCATATATTTT	CSVEWSSGNTIYF
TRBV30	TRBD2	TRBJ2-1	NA	TGTGCCTGGAGCCCCCTCCCGGGACTAGCGGGAGAGGAGCAGTTCTTC	CAWSPLPGLAGEEQFF
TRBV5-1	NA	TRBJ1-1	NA	TGCGCCAGCAGCGAAACAGGGTACACTGAAGCTTTCTTT	CASSETGYTEAFF
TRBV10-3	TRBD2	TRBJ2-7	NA	TGTGCCATCAGTGAGTCAAAACTAGCGGGGGGCGAGCAGTACTTC	CAISESKLAGGEQYF
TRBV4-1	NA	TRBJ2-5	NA	TGCGCCAGCAACCCTTCCCCCTCGCAGGGCCAAGAGACCCAGTACTTC	CASNPSPSQGQETQYF
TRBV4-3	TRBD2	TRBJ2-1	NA	TGCGCCAGCAGCCAAGATCGTCGACTAGCTTTAGCCAATGAGCAGTTCTTC	CASSQDRRLALANEQFF
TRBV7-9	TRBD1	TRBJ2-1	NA	TGTGCCAGCAGCGCCTCTCCGGGACAGGGACTCAATGAGCAGTTCTTC	CASSASPGQGLNEQFF
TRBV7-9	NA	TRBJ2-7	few	TGTGCCAGCAGCTTAGGTAGCGGAGGCTGGTACGAGCAGTACTTC	CASSLGSGGWYEQYF
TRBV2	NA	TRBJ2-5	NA	TGTGCCAGCGGAGACCTTAGCGTACAAGAGACCCAGTACTTC	CASGDLSVQETQYF
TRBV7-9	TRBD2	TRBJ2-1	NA	TGTGCCAGCAGCTCAATCCTAGCGGTAGAGGTGGTTGAGCAGTTCTTC	CASSSILAVEVVEQFF
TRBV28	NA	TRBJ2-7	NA	TGTGCCAGCACTCCGGGGGCAGACAGCTACGAGCAGTACTTC	CASTPGADSYEQYF
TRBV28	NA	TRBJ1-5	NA	TGTGCCAGCAGTTTCATCGCTAGCAATCAGCCCCAGCATTTT	CASSFIASNQPQHF
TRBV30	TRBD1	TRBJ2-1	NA	TGTGCCTGGAGCCGACAGGGAGCCTACAATGAGCAGTTCTTC	CAWSRQGAYNEQFF
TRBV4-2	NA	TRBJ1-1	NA	TGTGCCAGCAGCCAAGACAACAGTCGGGCTGAAGCTTTCTTT	CASSQDNSRAEAFF
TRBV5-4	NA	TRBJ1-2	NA	TGTGCCAGCAGCTCAGGGGTCGCTAACTATGGCTACACCTTC	CASSSGVANYGYTF
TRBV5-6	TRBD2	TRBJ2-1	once	TGTGCCAGCAGCTGGACTAGCGGGGGGGCCGGGAATGAGCAGTTCTTC	CASSWTSGGAGNEQFF
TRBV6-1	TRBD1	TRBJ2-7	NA	TGTGCCAGCAAAGCGGGCAGGGGGCTCTACGAGCAGTACTTC	CASKAGRGLYEQYF
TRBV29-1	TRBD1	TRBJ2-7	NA	TGCAGCGTTGAAGATCCGGGGACAGGGGGAGTATACGAGCAGTACTTC	CSVEDPGTGGVYEQYF
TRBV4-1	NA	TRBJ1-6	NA	TGCGCCAGCAGCCAAGTTGCAGGCTCTAATTCACCCCTCCACTTT	CASSQVAGSNSPLHF
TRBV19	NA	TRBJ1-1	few	TGTGCCAGTAGTTTGGGCACTGAAGCTTTCTTT	CASSLGTEAFF
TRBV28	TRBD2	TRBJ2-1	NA	TGTGCCAGCAGTGACGAGCCTATGACTAGCGGGAGTATCTATGAGCAGTTCTTC	CASSDEPMTSGSIYEQFF
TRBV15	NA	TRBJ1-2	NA	TGTGCCACCAGCAGTGATGTCCTTTATGGCTACACCTTC	CATSSDVLYGYTF
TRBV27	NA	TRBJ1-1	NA	TGTGCCAGCAGTTTATCTTTAGGGGGGACTGAAGCTTTCTTT	CASSLSLGGTEAFF
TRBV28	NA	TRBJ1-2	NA	TGTGCCAGCAGTTTCCTTGGCGGCGACTATGGCTACACCTTC	CASSFLGGDYGYTF
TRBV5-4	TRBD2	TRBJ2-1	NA	TGTGCCAGCAGCCACTGGACTAGCGGGGACAATGAGCAGTTCTTC	CASSHWTSGDNEQFF
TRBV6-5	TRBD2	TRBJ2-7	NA	TGTGCCAGCACGGGAGGCCCAGGGTTGGAAGAGCAGTACTTC	CASTGGPGLEEQYF
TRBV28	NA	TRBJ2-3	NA	TGTGCCAGCAGCATAACAGGAGATACGCAGTATTTT	CASSITGDTQYF
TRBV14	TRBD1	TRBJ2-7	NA	TGTGCCAGCAGCCAAGTAAGAGGGACAGGGACTTACGAGCAGTACTTC	CASSQVRGTGTYEQYF
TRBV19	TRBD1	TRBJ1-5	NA	TGTGCCAGCCAGGGCCGGGACAGACTCAATCAGCCCCAGCATTTT	CASQGRDRLNQPQHF
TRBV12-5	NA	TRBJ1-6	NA	TGTGCTAGTGGTTTGGTACACGGGCAGGGAGGGAATTCACCCCTCCACTTT	CASGLVHGQGGNSPLHF
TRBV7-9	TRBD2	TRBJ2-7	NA	TGTGCCAGCAGTTCCCTAGCGGGGGGTACCTACGAGCAGTACTTC	CASSSLAGGTYEQYF
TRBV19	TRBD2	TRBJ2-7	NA	TGTGCCAGTAGCCTAGCGGAGGGATACGAGCAGTACTTC	CASSLAEGYEQYF
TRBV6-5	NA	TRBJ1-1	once	TGTGCCAGCAGTTACGACAGTATAACGTTCACTGAAGCTTTCTTT	CASSYDSITFTEAFF
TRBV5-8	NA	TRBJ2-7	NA	TGTGCCAGCAGCTTAGCCCGCGAGCAGTACTTC	CASSLAREQYF
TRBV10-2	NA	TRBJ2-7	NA	TGCGCCAGCAGTGAGGGGTTTTGGGATAATTGGATCTTC	CASSEGFWDNWIF
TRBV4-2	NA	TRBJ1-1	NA	TGTGCCAGCAGCCCCGAGGGAGGACGGTTGAACACTGAAGCTTTCTTT	CASSPEGGRLNTEAFF
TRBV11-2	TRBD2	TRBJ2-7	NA	TGTGCCAGCAACATAGCGGGGGACTCCTACGAGCAGTACTTC	CASNIAGDSYEQYF
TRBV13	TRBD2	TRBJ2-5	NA	TGTGCCAGCAGCATCAGCGGGAGTATAAAAGAGACCCAGTACTTC	CASSISGSIKETQYF
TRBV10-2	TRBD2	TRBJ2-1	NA	TGCGCCAGCAGAGTACTAGCGGGATCCTACAATGAGCAGTTCTTC	CASRVLAGSYNEQFF
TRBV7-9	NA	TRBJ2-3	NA	TGTGCCAGCAGCCCCCGGGACGTCCCAGATACGCAGTATTTT	CASSPRDVPDTQYF
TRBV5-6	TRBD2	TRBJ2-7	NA	TGTGCCAGCAGCTTGGCCGTGGGAGGGGAATTCTCCTACGAGCAGTACTTC	CASSLAVGGEFSYEQYF
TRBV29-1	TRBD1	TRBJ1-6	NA	TGCAGCGCGGGACAGCCCGATTCACCCCTCCACTTT	CSAGQPDSPLHF
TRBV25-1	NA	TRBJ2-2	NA	TGTGCCAGCAGTGTTGGGACCGGGGAGCTGTTTTTT	CASSVGTGELFF
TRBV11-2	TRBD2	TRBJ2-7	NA	TGTGCCAGCAGCTCCGGACTAGCGGGGGTGTACTTC	CASSSGLAGVYF
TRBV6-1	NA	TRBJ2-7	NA	TGTGCCAGCACCCCCGATTCAACCTACGAGCAGTACTTC	CASTPDSTYEQYF
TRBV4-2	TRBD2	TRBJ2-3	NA	TGTGCCAGCAGCCAAGAACTAGCGGGGGGGACAGATACGCAGTATTTT	CASSQELAGGTDTQYF
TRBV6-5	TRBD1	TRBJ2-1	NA	TGTGCCAGCAGTTACTCGGGACAGGAGAAGTTCTTC	CASSYSGQEKFF
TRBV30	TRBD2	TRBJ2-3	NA	TGTGCCTGGAGTAGTGTAGCGGGAGGGATAGATACGCAGTATTTT	CAWSSVAGGIDTQYF
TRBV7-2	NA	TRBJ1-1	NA	TGTGCCAGCAGCTTAGCGTGGGCAGTTGAAGCTTTCTTT	CASSLAWAVEAFF
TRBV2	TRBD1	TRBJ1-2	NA	TGTGCCAGCAGTGGGGACAGCGGAGCTAACTATGGCTACACCTTC	CASSGDSGANYGYTF
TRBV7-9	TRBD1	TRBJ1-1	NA	TGTGCCAGCAGCTTTCAGGGGGTTGAAGCTTTCTTT	CASSFQGVEAFF
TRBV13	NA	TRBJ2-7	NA	TGTGCCAGCAGCTTAGGGGTCAGCTACGAGCAGTACTTC	CASSLGVSYEQYF